This T cell receptor beta chain was profiled in a study of T cells in Graves' hyperthyroidism and ophthalmopathy. There are 13 residues in the CDR3. V shed 3 bases and J shed 1 base, with 7 bases lying between them. Germline loops: CDR1 LNHDA, CDR2 SQIVND (reference sequence). Amplification yielded TCR beta CDR3 regions, with RNA transcripts as the source. TCR CDR3 regions were first amplified by RT-PCR with HTBI primers. A single record per CDR3 protein comes from TCRdb applying MiXCR to the multiplex PCR reads. The sample contains roughly 710,000 distinct CDR3 sequences, 30% to 40% of which appear only once. Many counts were recorded for this clonotype.

This chain uses TRBV19 with TRBJ2-7; D unresolved. The receptor's source is a woman aged 40-49 years with Graves' hyperthyroidism. Specimen: blood. As DNA, the CDR3 is TGTGCCAGTAGTATCCAACTTTCCTACGAGCAGTACTTC. Its protein is CASSIQLSYEQYF.